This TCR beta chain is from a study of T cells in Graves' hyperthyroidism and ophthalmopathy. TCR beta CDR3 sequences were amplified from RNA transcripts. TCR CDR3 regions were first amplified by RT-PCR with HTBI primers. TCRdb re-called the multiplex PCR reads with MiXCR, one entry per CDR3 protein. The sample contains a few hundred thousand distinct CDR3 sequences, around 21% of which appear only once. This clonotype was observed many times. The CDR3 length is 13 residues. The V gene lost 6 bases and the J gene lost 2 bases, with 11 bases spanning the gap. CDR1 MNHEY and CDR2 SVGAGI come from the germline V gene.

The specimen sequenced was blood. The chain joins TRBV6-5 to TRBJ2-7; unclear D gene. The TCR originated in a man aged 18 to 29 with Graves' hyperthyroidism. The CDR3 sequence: CASRGSTPYEQYF. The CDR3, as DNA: TGTGCCAGCAGGGGATCTACTCCCTACGAGCAGTACTTC.